Listed below are T cell receptor beta chains from one sample, sequenced in a study of blood T cell repertoires in COVID-19. The table came from immunoSEQ multiplex PCR; TCRdb's copy has only in-frame clones and leaves some out. The sample has about 210,000 clones; roughly 86% are singletons. Sequencing was done on a sample of PBMCs or T cells enriched from blood (not recorded which). Every receptor here comes from a young man with acute COVID-19. Both conserved end residues are part of each CDR3. Each record gives: D gene, clone size, V gene, J gene, CDR3 protein, CDR3 DNA. A D gene is named only where the DNA matches it firmly. The size of a clone is reported for some rows only, either as once, few or many, or as a class for expanded clones.

D: TRBD1; size: -; V: TRBV27; J: TRBJ1-1; CDR3: CASSPGTVNTEAFF; DNA: TGTGCCAGCAGCCCCGGGACAGTGAACACTGAAGCTTTCTTT
D: -; size: -; V: TRBV5-1; J: TRBJ1-5; CDR3: CASSGDRTHQPQHF; DNA: TGCGCCAGCAGCGGAGACAGGACTCACCAGCCCCAGCATTTT
D: TRBD2; size: -; V: TRBV19; J: TRBJ2-5; CDR3: CASSIGDPGGGETQYF; DNA: TGTGCCAGTAGTATCGGCGACCCGGGAGGCGGAGAGACCCAGTACTTC
D: -; size: -; V: TRBV29-1; J: TRBJ2-4; CDR3: CSVAVRAKNIQYF; DNA: TGCAGCGTTGCGGTGAGGGCCAAAAACATTCAGTACTTC
D: TRBD2; size: -; V: TRBV4-3; J: TRBJ2-3; CDR3: CASSSGPGQDTQYF; DNA: TGCGCCAGCAGTAGCGGGCCCGGTCAAGATACGCAGTATTTT
D: TRBD2; size: -; V: TRBV4-2; J: TRBJ2-1; CDR3: CASSQDAAGGDEQFF; DNA: TGTGCCAGCAGCCAAGATGCGGCGGGGGGGGATGAGCAGTTCTTC
D: TRBD1; size: -; V: TRBV20-1; J: TRBJ1-1; CDR3: CSASPDRSEAFF; DNA: TGCAGTGCTAGTCCGGACAGGAGTGAAGCTTTCTTT
D: -; size: -; V: TRBV28; J: TRBJ1-1; CDR3: CASSLLETTEAFF; DNA: TGTGCCAGCAGTTTACTGGAGACCACTGAAGCTTTCTTT
D: -; size: -; V: TRBV30; J: TRBJ1-2; CDR3: CACPEDRFLYGYTF; DNA: TGTGCCTGCCCTGAGGACAGATTCCTCTATGGCTACACCTTC
D: -; size: -; V: TRBV4-1; J: TRBJ2-1; CDR3: CASSLAFAGPNEQFF; DNA: TGCGCCAGCAGCCTAGCATTCGCTGGCCCCAATGAGCAGTTCTTC
D: -; size: -; V: TRBV30; J: TRBJ2-7; CDR3: CAWDQGALAGVNYEQYF; DNA: TGTGCCTGGGACCAGGGGGCCTTGGCGGGAGTGAACTACGAGCAGTACTTC
D: -; size: -; V: TRBV29-1; J: TRBJ1-4; CDR3: CSVGGGANEKLFF; DNA: TGCAGCGTTGGTGGGGGGGCTAATGAAAAACTGTTTTTT
D: TRBD2; size: -; V: TRBV19; J: TRBJ2-7; CDR3: CASSIRLAGYSRPHEQYF; DNA: TGTGCCAGTAGTATCCGACTAGCGGGTTACTCCAGGCCCCACGAGCAGTACTTC
D: TRBD1; size: -; V: TRBV2; J: TRBJ2-3; CDR3: CASSPGTGGTDTQYF; DNA: TGTGCCAGCAGCCCCGGGACAGGGGGCACAGATACGCAGTATTTT
D: -; size: -; V: TRBV19; J: TRBJ2-1; CDR3: CASSIGASYNEQFF; DNA: TGTGCCAGTAGTATTGGGGCCTCCTACAATGAGCAGTTCTTC
D: TRBD1; size: -; V: TRBV19; J: TRBJ2-5; CDR3: CASSPSDRGLVTQYF; DNA: TGTGCCAGTAGCCCATCGGACAGGGGGCTGGTGACCCAGTACTTC
D: -; size: -; V: TRBV24-1; J: TRBJ1-1; CDR3: CATSDREGAEAFF; DNA: TGTGCCACCAGCGATCGTGAGGGTGCTGAAGCTTTCTTT
D: TRBD1; size: -; V: TRBV3-1/TRBV3-2; J: TRBJ1-6; CDR3: CASSQDDRAITNSPLHF; DNA: TGTGCCAGCAGCCAAGACGACAGGGCCATCACAAATTCACCCCTCCACTTT
D: TRBD2; size: -; V: TRBV7-7; J: TRBJ2-1; CDR3: CASSPGTSGVYNEQFF; DNA: TGTGCTAGCAGCCCTGGGACTAGCGGGGTCTACAATGAGCAGTTCTTC
D: TRBD2; size: few; V: TRBV4-2; J: TRBJ2-1; CDR3: CASSQGMASGSDEQFF; DNA: TGTGCCAGCAGCCAAGGGATGGCTAGCGGGAGCGATGAGCAGTTCTTC
D: -; size: -; V: TRBV6-5; J: TRBJ2-7; CDR3: CASSYSMGAYEQYF; DNA: TGTGCCAGCAGTTACTCGATGGGAGCCTACGAGCAGTACTTC
D: -; size: -; V: TRBV4-1; J: TRBJ1-1; CDR3: CASSSRTENTEAFF; DNA: TGCGCCAGCAGCTCACGGACAGAAAACACTGAAGCTTTCTTT
D: -; size: -; V: TRBV18; J: TRBJ1-1; CDR3: CASSPRSQTAFGAFF; DNA: TGTGCCAGCTCACCAAGGAGCCAAACGGCCTTTGGAGCTTTCTTT
D: -; size: -; V: TRBV19; J: TRBJ1-4; CDR3: CASSIFGTDEKLFF; DNA: TGTGCCAGTAGTATTTTCGGTACGGATGAAAAACTGTTTTTT
D: -; size: -; V: TRBV28; J: TRBJ1-1; CDR3: CATSRGVNTEAFF; DNA: TGTGCCACCTCCAGAGGAGTGAACACTGAAGCTTTCTTT
D: -; size: -; V: TRBV21-1; J: TRBJ2-7; CDR3: CASLRGNCEQYF; DNA: TGTGCCAGCTTAAGGGGGAACTGCGAGCAGTACTTC
D: -; size: -; V: TRBV19; J: TRBJ1-1; CDR3: CASRIGPGNTEAFF; DNA: TGTGCCAGTAGAATTGGTCCGGGGAACACTGAAGCTTTCTTT
D: -; size: -; V: TRBV29-1; J: TRBJ2-2; CDR3: CSVEGPGELFF; DNA: TGCAGCGTTGAGGGGCCCGGGGAGCTGTTTTTT
D: -; size: -; V: TRBV11-3; J: TRBJ2-1; CDR3: CASSLVGEGEQFF; DNA: TGTGCCAGCAGCTTAGTGGGAGAGGGTGAGCAGTTCTTC
D: -; size: -; V: TRBV28; J: TRBJ1-1; CDR3: CASYSRNTEAFF; DNA: TGTGCCAGTTACAGCAGGAACACTGAAGCTTTCTTT
D: -; size: -; V: TRBV19; J: TRBJ1-1; CDR3: CASSIDPTGRQGREAFF; DNA: TGTGCCAGTAGTATAGATCCTACCGGGAGGCAGGGTCGAGAAGCTTTCTTT
D: TRBD2; size: -; V: TRBV5-6; J: TRBJ2-1; CDR3: CASSALAGPLSSYNEQFF; DNA: TGTGCCAGCAGCGCCCTAGCGGGCCCTCTCAGCTCCTACAATGAGCAGTTCTTC
D: TRBD2; size: -; V: TRBV5-4; J: TRBJ2-1; CDR3: CASSLGGGSYNEQFF; DNA: TGTGCCAGCAGCTTGGGGGGGGGCTCCTACAATGAGCAGTTCTTC
D: -; size: -; V: TRBV29-1; J: TRBJ2-3; CDR3: CSVMTPGDTQYF; DNA: TGCAGCGTAATGACTCCGGGAGATACGCAGTATTTT
D: -; size: few; V: TRBV5-1; J: TRBJ1-1; CDR3: CASSPGQGSTNTEAFF; DNA: TGCGCCAGCAGCCCTGGGCAGGGGTCAACGAACACTGAAGCTTTCTTT
D: -; size: -; V: TRBV7-9; J: TRBJ1-1; CDR3: CASSLIGVGTEAFF; DNA: TGTGCCAGCAGCTTAATAGGGGTAGGCACTGAAGCTTTCTTT
D: -; size: -; V: TRBV5-1; J: TRBJ2-5; CDR3: CASSLAGQIQETQYF; DNA: TGCGCCAGCAGCTTGGCCGGACAGATCCAAGAGACCCAGTACTTC
D: -; size: few; V: TRBV30; J: TRBJ1-2; CDR3: CAWSGQGLSYTF; DNA: TGTGCCTGGAGTGGTCAGGGCTTGAGCTACACCTTC
D: -; size: once; V: TRBV27; J: TRBJ2-2; CDR3: CASSLFGFADTGELFF; DNA: TGTGCCAGCAGTCTTTTTGGATTCGCGGACACCGGGGAGCTGTTTTTT
D: -; size: -; V: TRBV3-1/TRBV3-2; J: TRBJ2-4; CDR3: CASSGSGPSRGIQYF; DNA: TGTGCCAGCAGCGGGTCGGGTCCGTCTAGGGGCATTCAGTACTTC
D: -; size: few; V: TRBV5-1; J: TRBJ1-1; CDR3: CASSLGDTEAFF; DNA: TGCGCCAGCAGTCTCGGAGACACTGAAGCTTTCTTT
D: -; size: -; V: TRBV2; J: TRBJ2-5; CDR3: CASSGPRGGQETQYF; DNA: TGTGCCAGCAGTGGGCCGCGGGGTGGCCAAGAGACCCAGTACTTC
D: -; size: -; V: TRBV7-9; J: TRBJ2-2; CDR3: CASSLGQNTGELFF; DNA: TGTGCCAGCAGCTTGGGACAGAACACCGGGGAGCTGTTTTTT
D: TRBD2; size: -; V: TRBV7-3; J: TRBJ2-7; CDR3: CASSKHPGGGWYEQYF; DNA: TGTGCCAGCAGCAAACATCCGGGAGGGGGTTGGTACGAGCAGTACTTC
D: TRBD1; size: -; V: TRBV2; J: TRBJ2-7; CDR3: CASSPELDRASYEQYF; DNA: TGTGCCAGCAGTCCGGAACTGGACAGGGCATCCTACGAGCAGTACTTC
D: -; size: -; V: TRBV27; J: TRBJ2-7; CDR3: CASSGEAASYEQYF; DNA: TGTGCCAGCAGTGGAGAAGCGGCCTCCTACGAGCAGTACTTC
D: TRBD1; size: -; V: TRBV4-1; J: TRBJ1-2; CDR3: CASSPYTGGYGYTF; DNA: TGCGCCAGCAGCCCATACACAGGGGGCTATGGCTACACCTTC